Below are 25 T cell receptor beta chains sequenced from a single sample in a study of identifying expanded T cells in peripheral blood. Sequencing used immunoSEQ multiplex PCR; TCRdb keeps in-frame clones, though not all of them. The top ten clones hold 20% of a sample with around 82,000 clones, about 83% of them seen once. Input material: blood. These receptor sequences come from a person between 18 and 69 years old in good health.

The chain couples TRBV7-2 to TRBJ2-3; no clear D gene. Germline CDR1 is SGHTA and CDR2 is FQGNSA. The CDR3 contains 11 residues. The V and J ends lost 9 bases and 7 bases respectively, with 11 bases between them. The CDR3 region has the DNA TGTGCCAGTACGAGTTCTAATACGCAGTATTTT. As protein: CASTSSNTQYF. The full variable domain, its missing parts supplied by reference TRBV7-2 and TRBJ2-3, is GAGVSQSPSNKVTEKGKDVELRCDPISGHTALYWYRQSLGQGLEFLIYFQGNSAPDKSGLPSDRFSAERTGGSVSTLTIQRTQQEDSAVYLCASTSSNTQYFGPGTRLTVL.

This clone was seen a few times. This chain joins TRBV5-5 and TRBJ2-7, with a tentative D call TRBD1 (7 bases). The V and J ends lost 3 bases and 0 bases respectively, with 16 bases between them. CDR1 and CDR2 from the germline V gene are SGHKS and YYEKEE (reference sequence). The CDR3 spans 16 residues. The CDR3 region is CASSYTEGAYSYEQYF. CDR3 bases: TGTGCCAGCAGCTACACGGAGGGGGCCTACTCCTACGAGCAGTACTTC.

Concerning this clone: One junction end disagrees with the germline gene, perhaps due to a read error. The chain recombines TRBV28 with TRBJ1-2; D perhaps matches TRBD1 (5 bases). The CDR3 totals 12 residues. Per the germline V gene, CDR1 is MDHEN and CDR2 is SYDVKM. CDR3: CAGRAPNYGYTF. The CDR3 DNA follows: TGTGCCGGCAGGGCTCCCAACTATGGCTACACCTTC.

The gene calls are TRBV5-1 and TRBJ2-1; either TRBD1 or TRBD2 may supply D (6 bases each). The CDR3 covers 15 residues. The germline CDR1 and CDR2 sequences are SGHRS and YFSETQ. V shed 0 bases and J shed 8 bases, with 15 bases lying between them. The CDR3 DNA reads as TGCGCCAGCAGCTTGGAGGGGGGTGGTTTCGATGAGCAGTTCTTC. This translates into CASSLEGGGFDEQFF.

The chain recombines TRBV5-1 with TRBJ1-1; TRBD1 is a possible D gene (6 bases). The CDR3 extends over 15 amino acids. Trimming left V 0 bases short and J 4 bases short, with 13 bases between. CDR1 and CDR2 from the germline V gene are SGHRS and YFSETQ. The CDR3 bases are TGCGCCAGCAGCTTGGAAGGGGGAAGCGGCACTGAAGCTTTCTTT. Encoded protein: CASSLEGGSGTEAFF.

V gene TRBV28 combines with J gene TRBJ2-7; D uncertain. V lost 5 bases and J 7 bases, leaving 15 bases between the germline ends. The CDR3 runs 13 residues. Germline V lookup: CDR1 MDHEN, CDR2 SYDVKM. CDR3 in amino acids: CASSPLLVGEQYF. The CDR3 DNA sequence: TGTGCCAGCAGTCCGCTCCTGGTAGGTGAGCAGTACTTC.

The table lists this clone with a few counts. The V call is TRBV6-4, the J call TRBJ2-5, with 8 bases fitting TRBD2. CDR1 is MRHNA and CDR2 is SNTAGT in the germline V gene. This CDR3 region has 15 residues. The J segment lost 5 bases and the V segment lost 7 bases, leaving 12 bases of the junction unmatched. The CDR3 region has the DNA TGTGCCAGCATAAACAGAGCGGGAGTGAAGGAGACCCAGTACTTC. Translated, it gives CASINRAGVKETQYF.

The chain joins TRBV7-8 to TRBJ2-3; D is unclear. Germline CDR1 reads SGHVS; CDR2 reads FQNEAQ. The CDR3 sequence is 13 residues long. V was clipped by 1 base and J by 3 bases, with 5 bases between them. CDR3 coding DNA: TGTGCCAGCAGCTTAGATCCTACAGATACGCAGTATTTT. Protein product: CASSLDPTDTQYF.

The chain's CDR3 is CASSIGSGSANVLTF. As DNA, the CDR3 is TGTGCCAGTAGTATAGGGAGCGGGTCGGCCAACGTCCTGACTTTC. The genes are TRBV19 and TRBJ2-6, with D tentatively TRBD2 (6 bases). This CDR3 has 15 residues. Trimming cost V 1 base and J 6 bases, with 10 bases left between them. The germline gives CDR1 LNHDA, CDR2 SQIVND (reference sequence).

This chain links TRBV2 with TRBJ2-7, with TRBD1 as a possible D gene (5 bases). This CDR3 contains 12 residues. V lost 10 bases and J lost 4, with 14 bases in between. Germline assignment: CDR1 SNHLY and CDR2 FYNNEI. CDR3 protein: CATSGRVYEQYF. The CDR3 DNA sequence: TGTGCCACCTCCGGCAGGGTGTACGAGCAGTACTTC.

The chain employs TRBV29-1 and TRBJ2-1; 11 bases match TRBD2. Germline V gene sequence: CDR1 SQVTM, CDR2 ANQGSEA. CDR3 length: 13 residues. Trimming removed 3 bases from V and 8 bases from J; junction bases left unmatched: 3. CDR3 in amino acids: CSVDLAGGDEQFF. The CDR3 DNA sequence: TGCAGCGTTGACCTAGCGGGAGGAGATGAGCAGTTCTTC.

This chain joins TRBV18 and TRBJ2-7; D is unclear. There are 14 residues in the CDR3. V lost 2 bases and J 1 base, leaving 9 bases between the germline ends. Germline V CDR1 and CDR2: KGHSH, LQKENI. This CDR3 is CASSPGSLSYEQYF. CDR3 sequence (DNA): TGTGCCAGCTCACCAGGCAGTTTATCCTACGAGCAGTACTTC.

This clone was recorded a few times. This CDR3 is also generated by other DNA sequences in the sample. The chain recombines TRBV20-1 with TRBJ2-7, with unresolved D. Trimming pared 3 bases from V and 2 bases from J, leaving 5 bases between. The CDR3 spans 11 residues. Germline V gives CDR1 DFQATT, CDR2 SNEGSKA (reference sequence). CDR3 region: CSARRTYEQYF. CDR3 nucleotide sequence: TGCAGTGCTAGGCGCACCTACGAGCAGTACTTC.

The chain carries TRBV28 and TRBJ1-5; possibly TRBD1 for D (5 bases). Germline V gene data show CDR1 as MDHEN and CDR2 as SYDVKM. This CDR3 comprises 17 residues. V was shortened by 6 bases and J by 4 bases, with 22 bases between the two germline ends. Here the CDR3 reads CASSYMGPTKGNQPQHF. The CDR3 DNA reads TGTGCCAGCAGCTACATGGGACCGACAAAAGGGAATCAGCCCCAGCATTTT.

The chain is built from TRBV6-5 and TRBJ2-2; no firm D call. The V and J ends lost 7 bases and 2 bases respectively, with 8 bases between them. Germline values: CDR1 MNHEY, CDR2 SVGAGI. The CDR3 extends over 13 amino acids. CDR3 loop: CASTPINTGELFF. CDR3 nucleotides: TGTGCCAGCACACCGATCAACACCGGGGAGCTGTTTTTT.

This sequence joins TRBV7-8 and TRBJ2-4; 11 bases map to TRBD2. J gave up 0 bases and V 2 bases, and 6 bases lay outside the gene matches. The CDR3 has 18 residues. Germline V gene lookup returns CDR1 SGHVS and CDR2 FQNEAQ. In DNA form, the CDR3 reads TGTGCCAGCAGCTTAACTAGCGGGAGCCTTAAAGCCAAAAACATTCAGTACTTC. This gives the protein CASSLTSGSLKAKNIQYF.

The CDR3 coding sequence is TGTGCCATCAGTGCATCAGGGGACGTAGACTACGAGCAGTACTTC. It yields the protein CAISASGDVDYEQYF. The chain has TRBV10-3 and TRBJ2-7, with D perhaps matching TRBD1 (6 bases). The CDR3 covers 15 residues. V was shortened by 4 bases and J by 3 bases, with 16 bases between the two germline ends. Germline loops: CDR1 ENHRY, CDR2 SYGVKD.

V usage is TRBV5-1 and J usage is TRBJ2-5; TRBD2 matches 8 bases. The CDR3 contains 15 residues. The germline V gene has CDR1 SGHRS and CDR2 YFSETQ. V lost 4 bases to trimming and J lost 5 bases; unmatched junction nucleotides: 10. Here the CDR3 DNA reads TGCGCCAGCAGCGGAGGTAGCGGGACCGGGGAGACCCAGTACTTC. As protein: CASSGGSGTGETQYF.

This clone was counted at least ten times. The chain links TRBV9 to TRBJ2-5; 8 bases are a match to TRBD1. Trimming removed 4 bases from V and 4 bases from J; junction bases left unmatched: 12. This CDR3 comprises 16 residues. CDR1 and CDR2 from the germline V gene are SGDLS and YYNGEE. CDR3 nucleotide sequence: TGTGCCAGCAGCCCTGGGGTGACAGGGGAAGGAGAGACCCAGTACTTC. Protein: CASSPGVTGEGETQYF.

The CDR3 loop is CASSPRLAGDTGELFF. The CDR3 nucleotides are TGTGCCAGCAGCCCGCGACTAGCGGGAGACACCGGGGAGCTGTTTTTT. The chain carries TRBV4-2 and TRBJ2-2; 12 positions match TRBD2. The CDR3 totals 16 residues. J was trimmed by 3 bases and V by 4 bases; bases with no gene match: 3. Per germline, CDR1 LGHNA and CDR2 YNFKEQ.

V usage is TRBV7-2 and J usage is TRBJ2-7, with a tentative D call TRBD1 (7 bases). Trimming cost V 5 bases and J 12 bases, with 20 bases left between them. This CDR3 is 13 amino acids long. Per the germline V gene, CDR1 is SGHTA and CDR2 is FQGNSA. CDR3 nucleotide sequence: TGTGCCAGCAGCACTCCCTGGAGGGGGCTCGTGTACTTC. Protein product: CASSTPWRGLVYF. The full variable domain, with the rest looked up from reference TRBV7-2 and TRBJ2-7, is GAGVSQSPSNKVTEKGKDVELRCDPISGHTALYWYRQSLGQGLEFLIYFQGNSAPDKSGLPSDRFSAERTGGSVSTLTIQRTQQEDSAVYLCASSTPWRGLVYFGPGTRLTVT.

In this sample, this clone turned up once. This chain uses TRBV18 with TRBJ2-3; 9 positions match TRBD1. The germline V gene encodes CDR1 KGHSH and CDR2 LQKENI. Losses at the gene ends were 3 bases for V and 7 bases for J; bases not matched to a gene: 5. The CDR3 loop spans 14 amino acids. CDR3 region: CASSPLGQGNTQYF. CDR3 DNA sequence: TGTGCCAGCTCACCCTTGGGACAGGGAAATACGCAGTATTTT.

The J gene is TRBJ2-1, the V gene TRBV9, with 9 bases matching TRBD1. This CDR3 is built from 16 residues. The germline V gene has CDR1 SGDLS and CDR2 YYNGEE. V shed 0 bases and J 6 bases; nucleotides not matched to a gene: 7. The CDR3 DNA sequence: TGTGCCAGCAGCGTAGTTGGGACAGGGATTCTCAATGAGCAGTTCTTC. Its translation is CASSVVGTGILNEQFF. Looking up the rest from reference TRBV9 and TRBJ2-1 gives the full variable domain: DSGVTQTPKHLITATGQRVTLRCSPRSGDLSVYWYQQSLDQGLQFLIQYYNGEERAKGNILERFSAQQFPDLHSELNLSSLELGDSALYFCASSVVGTGILNEQFFGPGTRLTVL.

The chain's CDR3 is CASSRSGGFRSTEAFF. The CDR3 bases are TGCGCCAGCAGCCGCTCGGGTGGCTTTCGGAGCACTGAAGCTTTCTTT. The rearrangement joins TRBV4-1 to TRBJ1-1; D unclear. From germline, CDR1 is MGHRA and CDR2 YSYEKL. The V end was cut by 4 bases, the J end by 4 bases, with 19 bases between. This CDR3 comprises 16 residues.

The V and J genes are TRBV4-1 and TRBJ1-4; perhaps TRBD1 as D (6 bases). Per the germline V gene, CDR1 is MGHRA and CDR2 is YSYEKL. The CDR3 runs to 14 residues. Trimming cost V 4 bases and J 4 bases, with 10 bases left between them. DNA of the CDR3: TGCGCCAGCAGCCGGGACACTATTAATGAAAAACTGTTTTTT. Its translation: CASSRDTINEKLFF.